These 14 T cell receptor beta chains came from one sample sequenced in a study of human T cells and chemical hapten exposure. TCRdb re-called the RACE reads with MiXCR, one entry per CDR3 protein. The sample consists of about 90,000 distinct CDR3 sequences, approximately 10% of them appearing once. Time point denoted: patch test 3, about 24 weeks after DPC sensitization. As to treatment: therapeutic diphenylcyclopropenone sensitization with weekly scalp DPC. The sample consisted of whole blood, taken in connection with sensitization to the hapten diphenylcyclopropenone (DPC). These receptor sequences come from a woman in her twenties or thirties with alopecia areata. Some clones in this sample may be carry-over from other donors' samples.

This clonotype was seen repeatedly, ten times or more. V usage is TRBV5-6 and J usage is TRBJ1-3, with D uncertain. CDR1 SGHDT and CDR2 YYEEEE come from the germline V gene. V was shortened by 4 bases and J by 4 bases, with 12 bases between the two germline ends. The CDR3 sequence is 14 residues long. This CDR3 is CASSPGQLGNTIYF. The CDR3 coding sequence is TGTGCCAGCAGCCCGGGTCAATTGGGAAACACCATATATTTT.

The J gene is TRBJ2-1, the V gene TRBV6-2 or TRBV6-3; D may be TRBD2 (6 bases). Trimming took off 2 bases at V and 2 bases at J, with 19 bases between the two ends. The CDR3 has 18 amino acids. The V gene's germline CDR1 is MNHEY and CDR2 SVGEGT. This CDR3 reads CASSYTSLGLRAYNEQFF. DNA for the CDR3: TGTGCCAGCAGTTACACTTCTCTGGGACTCCGAGCCTACAATGAGCAGTTCTTC.

Ten or more counts support this clonotype. The rearrangement uses TRBV5-1 and TRBJ1-6; no clear D. Germline values: CDR1 SGHRS, CDR2 YFSETQ. CDR3 length: 14 amino acids. Trimming pared 5 bases from V and 8 bases from J, leaving 14 bases between. In nucleotides, the CDR3 is TGCGCCAGCAGGCTTGGGGTAGGCTATTCACCCCTCCACTTT. As protein: CASRLGVGYSPLHF.

This clonotype was counted a few times. The chain combines TRBV5-4 with TRBJ2-3, with TRBD2 identical over 7 bases. The CDR3 consists of 16 residues. In germline, CDR1 is SGHNT, CDR2 YYREEE (reference sequence). Unmatched junction bases numbered 13, after V lost 9 bases and J lost 0 bases. The CDR3 DNA sequence: TGTGCCATTTCCAGGGACGGCGGGAGCAGCACAGATACGCAGTATTTT. Amino acid sequence: CAISRDGGSSTDTQYF.

The sample holds many counts of this clonotype. This chain links TRBV5-1 with TRBJ1-2; D is uncertain. Trimming took off 1 base at V and 7 bases at J, with 17 bases between the two ends. The CDR3 length is 15 residues. CDR1 is SGHRS and CDR2 is YFSETQ in the germline V gene. The CDR3 spells CASSLSAGGGTGYTF. The CDR3 DNA sequence: TGCGCCAGCAGCTTGTCGGCAGGAGGAGGTACTGGCTACACCTTC.

The chain recombines TRBV6-6 with TRBJ1-6; D not resolved. Germline loops: CDR1 MNHNY, CDR2 SVGAGI (reference sequence). The CDR3 spans 14 residues. V was trimmed by 2 bases and J by 7 bases, leaving 9 bases between them. DNA for the CDR3: TGTGCCAGCAGTTACCCCGGTTGGAATTCACCCCTCCACTTT. It is translated as CASSYPGWNSPLHF.

In its sample, this clonotype was seen a few times. The V call is TRBV5-1, the J call TRBJ2-3; 7 bases line up with TRBD2. The V gene's germline CDR1 is SGHRS and CDR2 YFSETQ. V lost 0 bases and J lost 2; bases outside the gene matches: 6. This CDR3 contains 16 residues. The CDR3 region is CASSLASSGTTDTQYF. The CDR3 bases are TGCGCCAGCAGCTTGGCCTCTAGCGGCACCACAGATACGCAGTATTTT.

The chain links TRBV7-9 to TRBJ2-7; D unclear. The CDR3 is made up of 13 amino acids. Deletions cut 3 bases from V and 5 bases from J, with 11 bases between. Looked up from germline, CDR1 is SEHNR and CDR2 is FQNEAQ (reference sequence). In nucleotides, the CDR3 is TGTGCCAGCAGCTTGGGCGCAAGCCACGAGCAGTACTTC. It encodes CASSLGASHEQYF.

Many counts were recorded for this clonotype. The chain has TRBV24-1 and TRBJ2-1; D is possibly TRBD2 (6 bases). The germline V gene has CDR1 KGHDR and CDR2 SFDVKD. CDR3 size: 14 residues. Trimming left V 4 bases short and J 0 bases short, with 6 bases between. The CDR3 sequence: CATSEGGSYNEQFF. CDR3 bases: TGTGCCACCAGTGAGGGGGGCTCCTACAATGAGCAGTTCTTC.

This clonotype was seen a handful of times. The chain is built from TRBV6-5 and TRBJ2-7; tentatively, D is TRBD1 or TRBD2 (5 bases each). The V end was cut by 5 bases, the J end by 3 bases, with 11 bases between. CDR3 size: 13 residues. Germline CDR1 reads MNHEY; CDR2 reads SVGAGI. In DNA form, the CDR3 reads TGTGCCAGCAGTAGGGACGCAGACTACGAGCAGTACTTC. It specifies CASSRDADYEQYF.

The chain employs TRBV6-5 and TRBJ1-5; 9 nucleotides align to TRBD1. Germline CDR1 is MNHEY and CDR2 is SVGAGI. V shed 8 bases and J 6 bases; nucleotides not matched to a gene: 5. This CDR3 is 13 amino acids long. CDR3 coding DNA: TGTGCCAGCGGGACAGGGATTTCTCAGCCCCAGCATTTT. Its protein product is CASGTGISQPQHF.

This clonotype was seen ten or more times. The J gene is TRBJ2-1, the V gene TRBV12-3 or TRBV12-4; TRBD2 matches 9 bases. The CDR3 length is 15 residues. J gave up 4 bases and V 1 base, and 2 bases lay outside the gene matches. CDR3 nucleotides: TGTGCCAGCAGTTTAGAGACTAGCGGATACAATGAGCAGTTCTTC. Its translation is CASSLETSGYNEQFF.

This clonotype was counted at least ten times. The chain carries TRBV6-1 and TRBJ2-1; 9 bases are shared with TRBD2. Germline lookup yields CDR1 MNHNS and CDR2 SASEGT. CDR3 length: 15 amino acids. V was pared by 1 base and J by 9 bases, with 7 bases of the junction left unmatched. Here the CDR3 reads CASSEGGGGAGEQFF. DNA of the CDR3: TGTGCCAGCAGTGAAGGTGGCGGGGGGGCCGGTGAGCAGTTCTTC.

V is TRBV3-1 and J is TRBJ2-3, with D hard to call. The CDR3 sequence is 13 residues long. The germline V gene has CDR1 LGHDT and CDR2 YNNKEL (reference sequence). V lost 1 base to trimming and J lost 5 bases, with 7 bases between them. This CDR3 is CASSQALQDTQYF. In nucleotides, the CDR3 is TGTGCCAGCAGCCAAGCGCTCCAAGATACGCAGTATTTT.